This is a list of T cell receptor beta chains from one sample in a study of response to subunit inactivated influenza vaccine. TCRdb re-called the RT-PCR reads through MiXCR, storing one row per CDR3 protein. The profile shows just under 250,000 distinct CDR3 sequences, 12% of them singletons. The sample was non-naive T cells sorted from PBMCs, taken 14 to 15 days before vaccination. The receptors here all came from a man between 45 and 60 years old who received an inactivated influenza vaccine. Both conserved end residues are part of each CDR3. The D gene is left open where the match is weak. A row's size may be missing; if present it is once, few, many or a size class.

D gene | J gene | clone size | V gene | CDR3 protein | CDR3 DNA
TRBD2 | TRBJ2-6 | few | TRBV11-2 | CASSRGRGFSGANVLTF | TGTGCCAGCAGCCGGGGGAGGGGATTCTCTGGGGCCAACGTCCTGACTTTC
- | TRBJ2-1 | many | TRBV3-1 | CAAGSVEQFF | TGTGCCGCCGGGTCAGTTGAGCAGTTCTTC
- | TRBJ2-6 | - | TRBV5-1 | CASRDGSGANVLTF | TGCGCCAGCAGAGACGGCTCTGGGGCCAACGTCCTGACTTTC
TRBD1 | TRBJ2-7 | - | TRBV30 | CAWSRGQTYEQYF | TGTGCCTGGAGCAGGGGACAGACCTACGAGCAGTACTTC
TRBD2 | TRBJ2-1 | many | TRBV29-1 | CSVLSGRSYNEQFF | TGCAGCGTTCTAAGCGGGAGGTCCTACAATGAGCAGTTCTTC
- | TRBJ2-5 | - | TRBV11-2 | CASSLDRGSGETQYF | TGTGCCAGCAGCTTAGACAGGGGTTCGGGGGAGACCCAGTACTTC
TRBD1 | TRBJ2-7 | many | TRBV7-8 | CASSPPGTGIGFSYEQYF | TGTGCCAGCAGCCCGCCCGGGACAGGTATTGGGTTCTCCTACGAGCAGTACTTC
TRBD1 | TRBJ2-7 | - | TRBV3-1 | CASSPRSGGAEQYF | TGTGCCAGCAGCCCCCGGTCAGGGGGCGCGGAGCAGTACTTC
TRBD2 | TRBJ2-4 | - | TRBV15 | CATSEGGLDNIQYF | TGTGCCACCAGCGAAGGCGGACTAGACAACATTCAGTACTTC
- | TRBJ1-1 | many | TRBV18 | CASSPSETEAFF | TGTGCCAGCTCACCGAGCGAGACTGAAGCTTTCTTT
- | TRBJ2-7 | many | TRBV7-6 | CASSSIGRPYEQYF | TGTGCCAGCAGCTCGATAGGACGGCCGTACGAGCAGTACTTC
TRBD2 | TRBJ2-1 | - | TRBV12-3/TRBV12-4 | CASSLVVSSGALNEQFF | TGTGCCAGCAGTTTAGTAGTCTCTAGCGGGGCCCTCAATGAGCAGTTCTTC
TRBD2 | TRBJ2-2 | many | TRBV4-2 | CASSQRTSGNTGELFF | TGTGCCAGCAGCCAACGGACTAGCGGCAACACCGGGGAGCTGTTTTTT
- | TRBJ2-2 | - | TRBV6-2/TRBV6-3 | CASKNLRGTGELFF | TGTGCCAGCAAAAACCTAAGGGGCACCGGGGAGCTGTTTTTT
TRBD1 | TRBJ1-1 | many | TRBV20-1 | CSARQGGRRLGFEAFF | TGCAGTGCTAGACAGGGGGGACGGCGGTTGGGCTTCGAAGCTTTCTTT
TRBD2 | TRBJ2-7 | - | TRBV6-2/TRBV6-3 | CASSPSLAGGAYEQYF | TGTGCCAGCAGTCCATCGCTAGCGGGAGGCGCCTACGAGCAGTACTTC
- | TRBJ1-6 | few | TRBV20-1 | CSATGEGLHSPLHF | TGCAGTGCTACAGGAGAGGGGTTACATTCACCCCTCCACTTT
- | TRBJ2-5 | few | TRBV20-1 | CSASVGAVETQYF | TGCAGTGCTAGTGTAGGGGCCGTGGAGACCCAGTACTTC
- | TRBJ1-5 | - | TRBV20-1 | CSARVGDQPQHF | TGCAGTGCTAGGGTGGGGGATCAGCCCCAGCATTTT
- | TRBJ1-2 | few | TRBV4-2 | CASSQDTRGGYGYTF | TGTGCCAGCAGCCAAGATACCAGGGGCGGCTATGGCTACACCTTC
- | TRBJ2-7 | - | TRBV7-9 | CASIPTGGAGREQYF | TGTGCCAGCATCCCAACCGGGGGAGCCGGAAGGGAGCAGTACTTC
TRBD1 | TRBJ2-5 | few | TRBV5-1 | CASSSVQGAVETQYF | TGCGCCAGCAGTTCCGTACAGGGGGCTGTGGAGACCCAGTACTTC
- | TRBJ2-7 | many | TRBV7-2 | CASSFNRPYEQYF | TGTGCCAGCAGCTTTAACAGACCCTACGAGCAGTACTTC
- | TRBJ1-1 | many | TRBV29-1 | CSVAGVGTEAFF | TGCAGCGTTGCGGGGGTGGGCACTGAAGCTTTCTTT
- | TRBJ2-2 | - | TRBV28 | CASSLLTGAATGELFF | TGTGCCAGCAGTTTACTAACGGGGGCAGCAACCGGGGAGCTGTTTTTT
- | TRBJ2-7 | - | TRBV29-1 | CSVEEPASSYEQYF | TGCAGCGTTGAAGAACCGGCATCCTCCTACGAGCAGTACTTC
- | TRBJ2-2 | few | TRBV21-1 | CASSKTSGIRYTGELFF | TGTGCCAGCAGCAAAACTAGCGGGATCCGGTACACCGGGGAGCTGTTTTTT
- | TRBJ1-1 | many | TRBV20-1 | CSARQVNTEAFF | TGCAGTGCGAGACAAGTGAACACTGAAGCTTTCTTT
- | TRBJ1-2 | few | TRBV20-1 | CSARDRGTAAQTF | TGCAGTGCTAGAGATCGCGGGACGGCCGCCCAGACCTTC
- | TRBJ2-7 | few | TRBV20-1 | CSPKYKGEYEQYF | TGCAGCCCCAAATACAAGGGAGAGTACGAGCAGTACTTC
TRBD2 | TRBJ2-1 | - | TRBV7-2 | CASSLVAGVHEQFF | TGTGCCAGCAGCTTAGTAGCGGGAGTACATGAGCAGTTCTTC
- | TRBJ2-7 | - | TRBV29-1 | CSVVAGVSYEQYF | TGCAGCGTTGTCGCTGGAGTCTCCTACGAGCAGTACTTC
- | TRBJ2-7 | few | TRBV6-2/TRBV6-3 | CASSPIKYEQYF | TGTGCCAGCAGTCCTATCAAATACGAGCAGTACTTC
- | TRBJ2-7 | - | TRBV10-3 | CAISDPRFRGEQYF | TGTGCCATCAGTGACCCCCGTTTCAGGGGCGAGCAGTACTTC
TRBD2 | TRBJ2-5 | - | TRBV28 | CASRPPGRGVIQETQYF | TGTGCCAGCCGACCCCCTGGGCGGGGGGTAATTCAAGAGACCCAGTACTTC
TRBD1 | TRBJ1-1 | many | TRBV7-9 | CASSYGTAEAFF | TGTGCCAGCAGCTACGGGACAGCTGAAGCTTTCTTT
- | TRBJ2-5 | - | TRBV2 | CASDYRGTGQETQYF | TGTGCCAGCGACTACCGGGGGACTGGCCAAGAGACCCAGTACTTC
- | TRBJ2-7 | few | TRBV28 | CASRPPVSSYEQYF | TGTGCCAGCAGACCCCCGGTGTCTTCCTACGAGCAGTACTTC
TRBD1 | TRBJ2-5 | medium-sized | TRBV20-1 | CSASPSGQGFSKTQYF | TGCAGTGCTAGTCCCTCCGGACAGGGATTTTCGAAGACCCAGTACTTC
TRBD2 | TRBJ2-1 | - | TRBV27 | CASSTPSGRVTEQFF | TGTGCCAGCAGTACGCCTAGCGGGAGGGTGACCGAGCAGTTCTTC
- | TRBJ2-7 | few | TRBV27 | CASSLKGVAYEQYF | TGTGCCAGCAGTTTAAAGGGCGTCGCGTACGAGCAGTACTTC
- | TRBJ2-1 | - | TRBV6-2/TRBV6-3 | CASSYSVFGGSYNEQFF | TGTGCCAGCAGTTATAGCGTATTTGGGGGCTCCTACAATGAGCAGTTCTTC
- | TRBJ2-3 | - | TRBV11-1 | CASSPRVGTDTQYF | TGTGCCAGCAGCCCTAGGGTGGGCACAGATACGCAGTATTTT
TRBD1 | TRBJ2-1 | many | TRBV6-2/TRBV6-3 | CASSYGTAYNEQFF | TGTGCCAGCAGTTACGGGACAGCCTACAATGAGCAGTTCTTC
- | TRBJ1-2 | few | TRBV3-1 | CASSPEAVMGYTF | TGTGCCAGCAGCCCAGAAGCAGTTATGGGCTACACCTTC
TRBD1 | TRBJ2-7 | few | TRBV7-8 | CASSLAPGTDYEQYF | TGTGCCAGCAGCTTAGCTCCCGGGACAGATTACGAGCAGTACTTC
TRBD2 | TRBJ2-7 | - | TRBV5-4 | CASSTGGAYEQYF | TGTGCCAGCAGCACCGGGGGGGCCTACGAGCAGTACTTC
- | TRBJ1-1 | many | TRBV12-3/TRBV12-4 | CASTSLGRSTEAFF | TGTGCCAGCACCTCCCTAGGTCGCAGTACTGAAGCTTTCTTT
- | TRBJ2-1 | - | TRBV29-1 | CSAGTPRYNEQFF | TGCAGCGCCGGGACACCACGCTACAATGAGCAGTTCTTC
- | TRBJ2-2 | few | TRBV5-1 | CASSRDRHSVSGELFF | TGCGCCAGCAGCAGGGACCGGCACTCAGTCTCCGGGGAGCTGTTTTTT
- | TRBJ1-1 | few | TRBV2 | CASSPHVRVGEAFF | TGTGCCAGCAGCCCGCACGTGAGGGTGGGCGAAGCTTTCTTT
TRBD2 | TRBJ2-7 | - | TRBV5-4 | CASSRSGLAGAFEQYF | TGTGCCAGCAGCCGGTCGGGACTAGCGGGAGCCTTCGAGCAGTACTTC